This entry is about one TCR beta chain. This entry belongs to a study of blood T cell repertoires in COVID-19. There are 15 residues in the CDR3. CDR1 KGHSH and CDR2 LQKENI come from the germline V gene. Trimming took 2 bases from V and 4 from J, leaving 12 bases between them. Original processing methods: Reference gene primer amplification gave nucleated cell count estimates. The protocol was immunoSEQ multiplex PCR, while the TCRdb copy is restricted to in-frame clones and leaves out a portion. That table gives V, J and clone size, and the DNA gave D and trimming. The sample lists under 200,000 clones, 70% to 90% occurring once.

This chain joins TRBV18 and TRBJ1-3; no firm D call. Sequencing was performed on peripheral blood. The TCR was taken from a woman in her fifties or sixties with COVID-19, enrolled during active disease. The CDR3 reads CASSPVEGRGNTIYF. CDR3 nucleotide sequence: TGTGCCAGCTCACCAGTGGAGGGAAGAGGAAACACCATATATTTT.